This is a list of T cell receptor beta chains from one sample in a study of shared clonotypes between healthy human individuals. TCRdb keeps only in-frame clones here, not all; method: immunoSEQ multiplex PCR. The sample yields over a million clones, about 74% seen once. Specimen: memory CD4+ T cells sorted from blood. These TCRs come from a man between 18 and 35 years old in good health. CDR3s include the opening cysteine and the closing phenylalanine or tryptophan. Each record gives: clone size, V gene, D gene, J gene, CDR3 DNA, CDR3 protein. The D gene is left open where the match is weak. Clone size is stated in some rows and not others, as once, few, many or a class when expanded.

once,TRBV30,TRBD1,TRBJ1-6,TGTGCCTGGACAACCGGGACAGGGGGTCCACCCCTCCACTTT,CAWTTGTGGPPLHF
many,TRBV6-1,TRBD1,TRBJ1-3,TGTGCCAGCAGCACACAGGGGAGCTCTGGAAACACCATATATTTT,CASSTQGSSGNTIYF
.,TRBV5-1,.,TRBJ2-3,TGCGCCAGCAGCTCCTCCACAGGCACAGATACGCAGTATTTT,CASSSSTGTDTQYF
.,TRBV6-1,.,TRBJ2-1,TGTGCCAGCAGTGAACGAGGCCTTGGGAGCGATGAGCAGTTCTTC,CASSERGLGSDEQFF
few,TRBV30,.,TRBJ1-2,TGTGCCTGGAGTGGTCAGTACTATGGCTACACCTTC,CAWSGQYYGYTF
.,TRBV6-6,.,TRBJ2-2,TGTGCCAGCAGCTCCGCCTCTAGTCTTCACACCGGGGAGCTGTTTTTT,CASSSASSLHTGELFF
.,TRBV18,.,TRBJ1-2,TGTGCCAGCTCACCCGGAGGCGATTCCTATGGCTACACCTTC,CASSPGGDSYGYTF
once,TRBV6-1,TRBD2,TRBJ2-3,TGTGCCAGCCTGGGTACTAGCGGAAGCACAGATACGCAGTATTTT,CASLGTSGSTDTQYF
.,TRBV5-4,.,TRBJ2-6,TGTGCCAGCAGCTTGGCCGGCTCTGGGGCCAACGTCCTGACTTTC,CASSLAGSGANVLTF
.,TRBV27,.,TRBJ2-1,TGTGCCAGCAGCCCGGGGGATTATAACAATGAGCAGTTCTTC,CASSPGDYNNEQFF
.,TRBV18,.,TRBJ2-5,TGTGCCAGCTCACCATCTCCCCGGGCTGAGACCCAGTACTTC,CASSPSPRAETQYF
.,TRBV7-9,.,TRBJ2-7,TGTGCCAGCAGCATTGACAGTCGCGAGCAGTACTTC,CASSIDSREQYF
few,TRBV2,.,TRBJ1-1,TGTGCCAGCACCTTACTCCTCGGAGGGAGCACTGAAGCTTTCTTT,CASTLLLGGSTEAFF
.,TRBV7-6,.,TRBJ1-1,TGTGCCAGCAGCCCCCGGTTGAACACTGAAGCTTTCTTT,CASSPRLNTEAFF
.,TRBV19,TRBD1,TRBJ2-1,TGTGCCAGTAATGGGGGACAGGTCCACAATGAGCAGTTCTTC,CASNGGQVHNEQFF